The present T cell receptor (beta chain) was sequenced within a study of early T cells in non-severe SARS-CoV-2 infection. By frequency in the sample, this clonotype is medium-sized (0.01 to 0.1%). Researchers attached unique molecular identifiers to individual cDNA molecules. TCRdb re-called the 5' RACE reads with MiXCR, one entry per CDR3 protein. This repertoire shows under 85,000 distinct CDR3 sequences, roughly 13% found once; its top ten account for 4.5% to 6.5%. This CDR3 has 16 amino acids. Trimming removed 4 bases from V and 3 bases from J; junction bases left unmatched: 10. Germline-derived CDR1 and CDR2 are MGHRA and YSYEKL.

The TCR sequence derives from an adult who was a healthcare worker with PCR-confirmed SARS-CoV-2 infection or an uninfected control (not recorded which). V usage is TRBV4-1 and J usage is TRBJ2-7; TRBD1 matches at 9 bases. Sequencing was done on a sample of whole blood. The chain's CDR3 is CASSPPYGTGFYEQYF. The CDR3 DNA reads TGCGCCAGCAGCCCACCTTACGGGACAGGGTTCTACGAGCAGTACTTC.